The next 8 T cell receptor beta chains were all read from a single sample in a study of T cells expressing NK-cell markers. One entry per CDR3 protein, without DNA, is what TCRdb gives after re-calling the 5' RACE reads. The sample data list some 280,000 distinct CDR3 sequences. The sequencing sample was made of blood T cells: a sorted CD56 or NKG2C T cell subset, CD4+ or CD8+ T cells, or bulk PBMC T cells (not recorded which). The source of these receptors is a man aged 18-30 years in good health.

CDR3 sequence reads: CAWSRDRGTQYF. This chain uses TRBV30 with TRBJ2-7; absent DNA, TCRdb's TRBD1 call cannot be checked. The CDR3 length is 12 residues. The germline V gene encodes CDR1 GTSNPN and CDR2 SVGIG (reference sequence).

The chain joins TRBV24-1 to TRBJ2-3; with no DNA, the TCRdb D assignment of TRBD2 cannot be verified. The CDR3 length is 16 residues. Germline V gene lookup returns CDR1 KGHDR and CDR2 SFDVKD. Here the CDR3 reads CATSDPRAGSTDTQYF.

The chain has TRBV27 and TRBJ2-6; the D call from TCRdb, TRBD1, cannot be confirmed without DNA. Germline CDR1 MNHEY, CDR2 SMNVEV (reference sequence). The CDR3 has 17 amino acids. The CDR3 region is CASSRTGANSGANVLTF. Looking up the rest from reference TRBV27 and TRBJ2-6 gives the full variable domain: EAQVTQNPRYLITVTGKKLTVTCSQNMNHEYMSWYRQDPGLGLRQIYYSMNVEVTDKGDVPEGYKVSRKEKRNFPLILESPSPNQTSLYFCASSRTGANSGANVLTFGAGSRLTVL.

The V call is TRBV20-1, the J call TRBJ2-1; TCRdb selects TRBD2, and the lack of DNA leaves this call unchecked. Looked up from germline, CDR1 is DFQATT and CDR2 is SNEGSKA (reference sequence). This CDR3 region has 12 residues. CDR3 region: CSAGPGLREQFF.

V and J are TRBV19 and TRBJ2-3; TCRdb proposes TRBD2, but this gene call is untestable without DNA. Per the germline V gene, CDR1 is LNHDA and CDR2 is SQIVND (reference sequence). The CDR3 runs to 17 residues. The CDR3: CASSIPLLAGRTDTQYF.

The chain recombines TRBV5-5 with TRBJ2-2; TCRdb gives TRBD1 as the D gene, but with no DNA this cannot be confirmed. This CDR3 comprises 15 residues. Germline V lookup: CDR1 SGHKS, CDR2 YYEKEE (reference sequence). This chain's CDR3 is CASRGDPNGAGELFF.

This CDR3 reads CASSVDRVVYEQYF. The rearrangement uses TRBV19 and TRBJ2-7; TCRdb reports TRBD1, a call that lacks DNA to check it against. The CDR3 consists of 14 residues. CDR1 LNHDA and CDR2 SQIVND come from the germline V gene (reference sequence).

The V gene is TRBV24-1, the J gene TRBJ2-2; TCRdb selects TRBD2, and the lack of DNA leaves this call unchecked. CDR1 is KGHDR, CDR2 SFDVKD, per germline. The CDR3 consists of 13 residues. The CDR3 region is CATSVQARRELFF.